Listed below are T cell receptor beta chains from one sample, sequenced in a study of CXCR3-negative and CXCR3-positive naive CD8 T cells. TCRdb re-called the 5' RACE reads and gives one entry per CDR3 protein, without DNA. The sample holds 69,000 or so distinct CDR3 sequences. Material: naive CXCR3- CD8+ T cells from blood. These receptors were taken from a human donor in good health. Some clones in this sample may be carry-over from other donors' samples. The CDR3 runs from the conserved cysteine through the conserved F or W.

TRBV20-1	TRBJ2-7	CSARDWASEVGEQYF
TRBV5-1	TRBJ1-5	CASSFPRVSNQPQHF
TRBV7-9	TRBJ1-1	CASSSQGLNTEAFF
TRBV27	TRBJ2-7	CASSKDREYEQYF
TRBV6-2/TRBV6-3	TRBJ2-7	CASNPGQRSYEQYF
TRBV10-3	TRBJ1-3	CAISETESGNTIYF
TRBV14	TRBJ2-3	CARGGGTDTQYF
TRBV6-5	TRBJ2-1	CASTNPELNNEQFF
TRBV7-2	TRBJ2-5	CASSLAQAGQETQYF
TRBV11-3	TRBJ2-3	CASSLDDTQYF
TRBV6-6	TRBJ1-6	CASSSQGSPLHF
TRBV4-2	TRBJ2-1	CASSRPTGDQGEQFF
TRBV4-1	TRBJ2-1	CASSQGPGESYNEQFF
TRBV29-1	TRBJ2-1	CSEGGGKGNHNEQFF
TRBV14	TRBJ2-4	CASSRGTSRTKNIQYF
TRBV7-3	TRBJ2-5	CASSLYFSLASGRAVETQYF
TRBV28	TRBJ2-1	CASSPPAVSYNEQFF
TRBV12-3/TRBV12-4	TRBJ1-6	CASNFEGSPLHF
TRBV9	TRBJ2-5	CASSAEMYQETQYF
TRBV14	TRBJ1-1	CASSSRGENEAFF
TRBV29-1	TRBJ2-5	CSVEGGANQETQYF
TRBV10-3	TRBJ2-2	CATLGDGELFF
TRBV5-1	TRBJ2-1	CASSLEVGGPYNEQFF
TRBV5-1	TRBJ1-1	CASSLVTAPNTEAFF
TRBV29-1	TRBJ2-5	CSVELEIRETQYF
TRBV28	TRBJ2-2	CASSLIAGELFF
TRBV28	TRBJ2-2	CASSLHRDRAGSGELFF
TRBV28	TRBJ2-5	CASSIKTALGDQETQYF
TRBV29-1	TRBJ1-3	CSVSGTGRASSGNTIYF
TRBV6-2/TRBV6-3	TRBJ2-1	CASSYGSGGNEQFF
TRBV5-1	TRBJ2-3	CASRSQGFQGDTQYF
TRBV28	TRBJ2-1	CASSQIRGSYNEQFF
TRBV7-8	TRBJ2-7	CATEGHDDYEQYF
TRBV4-1	TRBJ2-7	CASSLTLGALYEQYF
TRBV27	TRBJ2-4	CASSPGSYIQYF
TRBV18	TRBJ2-7	CASSGRDTYEQYF
TRBV4-1	TRBJ2-1	CASSPAGTGIGNEQFF
TRBV5-6	TRBJ2-1	CASSPGGSEQFF
TRBV5-5	TRBJ1-1	CASSLETRNTEAFF
TRBV29-1	TRBJ2-5	CSAAGTGLAGVETQYF
TRBV7-2	TRBJ2-7	CASSLPRTGGSYEQYF
TRBV29-1	TRBJ2-3	CSVGRITDTQYF
TRBV7-2	TRBJ2-3	CASSLEYSRGGSPGTQYF
TRBV28	TRBJ1-1	CASSLGGDWRKTEAFF
TRBV7-9	TRBJ2-1	CASSLATGGANEQFF